The sequence of this T cell receptor beta chain was determined in a study of blood T cell repertoires in COVID-19 (dated by TCRdb to the early 2020s). General notes on the study: Samples covering the acute and convalescent phases of COVID-19 were provided by collaborators in the United States, Italy and Spain. Subjects who had been exposed to COVID-19, were actively infected with it, or had recovered from it provided the deeply sampled blood TCRbeta repertoires that made up the dataset. The material from the prospective study consisted of cDNA or gDNA derived from T cells, B-cell-depleted T cells, or PBMCs. HLA class I and class II types, where available, came from metadata supplied by the sample provider rather than from assay-based typing. Samples were obtained from the ongoing ImmuneRACE study (first 160 participants) and from over 1,000 subjects provided by 6 global collaborators. The sample metadata nearly always contained a de-identified subject ID, COVID-19 status, age in years and sex. The repertoires were released in a freely available public database intended as a resource for research on the immune response to SARS-CoV-2.

The CDR3 covers 15 residues, taking in both the cysteine and the phenylalanine. Of the read, only the CDR3 DNA is kept; its 45 bases are in frame from base 1. Taken from the germline V gene, the CDR1 and CDR2 loops are MNHEY and SVGAGI. Germline trimming amounts to 5 bases on V and 2 bases on J, with 2 as the count of junction bases outside the gene matches. Beyond this particular receptor, the publication reports: How much clinical and demographic metadata was included differed by source and by participant, and the metadata was provided uncurated.

With respect to this clone: Its antigen is not yet known. Nothing much larger sits one base from this clone, and base qualities are not available.

In the prospective study, participants were 18 to 89 years old, resided in about 25 geographic areas of the United States, and were enrolled through a virtual design. Cohort assignment in the prospective study relied on participant-reported clinical history from a screening survey and a study questionnaire. Recovered participants in ImmuneRACE Cohort 3 were defined as having two consecutive negative NP/OP PCR tests, clearance from a healthcare professional, or resolution of symptoms. Each participant in the prospective study had whole blood, serum and a nasopharyngeal or oropharyngeal swab collected by mobile phlebotomists. Over a roughly 2-month period, participants in the prospective study had the option of providing additional blood draws and questionnaires. Prospective study blood samples were shipped either frozen or at room temperature before DNA extraction. TCRbeta CDR3 regions were amplified from genomic DNA by means of the immunoSEQ Assay, a bias-controlled multiplex PCR. For the original study's pipeline: The number of nucleated cells in each sample was estimated by amplification of reference gene primers within the assay. To quantify the absolute abundance of each unique TCRbeta CDR3 rearrangement, sequence reads were collapsed and filtered. For each sample, productive Simpson clonality was calculated by taking the square root of Simpson's diversity index across productive rearrangements. The immuneACCESS repertoire file appears here via TCRdb, limited to in-frame rearrangements. These files lack a portion of the clones; in checked studies, under half of the deficit traces to unresolved V genes, and the cause of the others is not known. V and J calls and clone size follow that table, whereas D and trimming were derived from the DNA. The sample profile shows hundreds of thousands of clones; about 88% of them were found once. The ten largest clones capture about 3% of the sample.

Sequencing was done on a sample of PBMCs or T cells enriched from blood (not recorded which). Recombination connected TRBV6-5 to TRBJ1-3; 11 of the junction bases match TRBD1. The clonotype originates from a woman in her forties or fifties who had recovered from COVID-19. The nucleotide sequence reads as follows: TGTGCCAGCAGTCTGGGACAGGGGGCTGGAAACACCATATATTTT. This sequence encodes CASSLGQGAGNTIYF.